The T cell receptor beta chain under discussion was sequenced for a study of blood T cell repertoires in COVID-19. Enrolled through a virtual design, the participants were between 18 and 89 years of age and came from fewer than 30 US areas. Cohort 3 donors counted as recovered after two negative PCRs, clearance, or resolved symptoms. The ends were cut back, 3 bases at V and 8 bases at J, with 15 bases in the middle. CDR1 is LNHDA, CDR2 SQIVND, per germline (reference sequence). The CDR3 is made up of 14 amino acids. Measured with immunoSEQ multiplex PCR; TCRdb has only the in-frame clones, and not every one. In the table there are 300,000 to 400,000 clones, about nine tenths of which are singletons.

This chain connects TRBV19 to TRBJ2-3, with D possibly being TRBD1 (6 bases). The source is a man aged 55-75 years who had recovered from COVID-19. The sample consisted of PBMCs or T cells enriched from blood (not recorded which). CDR3 bases: TGTGCCAGTAGTATTCCCACAGGGTCAAGTACGCAGTATTTT. This translates into CASSIPTGSSTQYF.